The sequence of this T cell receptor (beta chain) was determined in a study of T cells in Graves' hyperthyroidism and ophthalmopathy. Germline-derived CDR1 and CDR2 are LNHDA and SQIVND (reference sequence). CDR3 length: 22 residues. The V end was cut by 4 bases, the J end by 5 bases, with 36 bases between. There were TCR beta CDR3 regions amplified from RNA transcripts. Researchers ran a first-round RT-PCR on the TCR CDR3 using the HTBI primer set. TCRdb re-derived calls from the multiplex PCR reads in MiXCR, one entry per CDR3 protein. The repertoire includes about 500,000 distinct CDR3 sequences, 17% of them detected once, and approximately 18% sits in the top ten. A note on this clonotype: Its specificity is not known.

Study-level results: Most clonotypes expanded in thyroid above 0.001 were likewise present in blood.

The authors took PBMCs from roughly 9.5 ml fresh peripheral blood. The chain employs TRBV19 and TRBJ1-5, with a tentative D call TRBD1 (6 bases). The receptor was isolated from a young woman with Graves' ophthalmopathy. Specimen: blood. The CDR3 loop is CASSNSPFITGTPKPTHQPQHF. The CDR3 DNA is TGTGCCAGTAGTAACTCACCCTTCATTACCGGGACACCAAAACCCACCCATCAGCCCCAGCATTTT.